The T cell receptor beta chain under discussion was sequenced for a study of T cell responses to AZD1222 COVID-19 vaccine. Produced via immunoSEQ multiplex PCR; TCRdb's table is partial and in-frame only. The sample carries about 170,000 clones, just over 90% recorded once. Trimming removed 4 bases at V and 1 base at J, with 15 bases between. This CDR3 is 15 amino acids long. Germline loops: CDR1 SGHNT, CDR2 YYREEE (reference sequence). The chain uses TRBV5-4 and TRBJ2-7, with unresolved D. The sequenced sample was peripheral blood, obtained on day 0 of AZD1222 vaccination. This TCR was sampled from an adult in good health. The CDR3 sequence: CASSPSVGPSYEQYF. DNA of the CDR3: TGTGCCAGCAGCCCCTCCGTGGGTCCATCCTACGAGCAGTACTTC.